Below, 8 T cell receptor beta chains from the same sample are listed, as sequenced in a study of read filtering for tumor transcriptome and immune sequencing. The library was built from about 370 ng RNA with molecular barcoded adaptors for alpha/delta and beta/gamma chains. MiXCR, applied by TCRdb to the reads, yields one record per CDR3 protein. This table holds about 130,000 distinct CDR3 sequences, roughly 13% found once. Sample: a population of CD138-negative cells sorted from bone marrow. All receptors derive from a donor aged 40 or older with multiple myeloma.

Turning to this clonotype: The junction does not match germline at one end; this may be a read error. The chain uses TRBV7-2 and TRBJ1-1, with no clear D. CDR1 and CDR2 (germline): SGHTA, FQGNSA. The CDR3 has 16 amino acids. The CDR3, as DNA: TGTGCCAGCAGCTCCCCACGTCGCCGGATCAACACTGATGCTTTCTTT. This codes for CASSSPRRRINTDAFF.

The CDR3 here is CATKSPAGTDTQYF. CDR3 coding DNA: TGTGCCACAAAGTCTCCGGCGGGCACAGATACGCAGTATTTT. The chain couples TRBV6-5 to TRBJ2-3; D uncertain. V dropped 10 bases and J dropped 1 base, with 15 bases sitting between them. This CDR3 contains 14 residues. Germline values: CDR1 MNHEY, CDR2 SVGAGI.

This clonotype came up many times. J is TRBJ2-1 and V is TRBV29-1; TRBD2 matches 13 bases. The germline gives CDR1 SQVTM, CDR2 ANQGSEA. J gave up 7 bases and V 6 bases, and 15 bases lay outside the gene matches. This CDR3 is built from 17 residues. CDR3 nucleotide sequence: TGCAGCGTACCACGGACTAGCGGGAGAGTCGCATCGAATGAGCAGTTCTTC. Its protein product is CSVPRTSGRVASNEQFF.

This clonotype was seen many times. The chain recombines TRBV28 with TRBJ2-5; 10 bases are shared with TRBD2. Losses at the gene ends were 6 bases for V and 5 bases for J; bases not matched to a gene: 9. This CDR3 spans 15 amino acids. Germline V gives CDR1 MDHEN, CDR2 SYDVKM. CDR3 nucleotide sequence: TGTGCCAGCAGATCCCTAGCGGGAGTACGGGAGACCCAGTACTTC. It translates to CASRSLAGVRETQYF.

Ten or more counts support this clonotype. The chain employs TRBV3-1 and TRBJ2-1; D is unclear. This CDR3 is 13 amino acids long. The germline V gene has CDR1 LGHDT and CDR2 YNNKEL (reference sequence). V was shortened by 1 base and J by 6 bases, with 7 bases between the two germline ends. CDR3 coding DNA: TGTGCCAGCAGCCAAGGTATTGGCAATGAGCAGTTCTTC. Encoded protein: CASSQGIGNEQFF.

This clonotype was seen a few times. The V call is TRBV7-9, the J call TRBJ2-3; D gene ambiguous. CDR1 is SEHNR and CDR2 is FQNEAQ in the germline V gene (reference sequence). The CDR3 has 15 amino acids. V lost 3 bases, J lost 4 bases, and 14 bases lay in between. The CDR3 DNA reads as TGTGCCAGCAGCTTCCGCAGCGACCGCGCAGATACGCAGTATTTT. Protein sequence: CASSFRSDRADTQYF.

This clonotype showed up many times. CDR3 protein: CASSPGTESSETQYF. DNA of the CDR3: TGTGCCAGCAGCCCTGGGACAGAAAGTTCGGAGACCCAGTACTTC. V gene TRBV9 combines with J gene TRBJ2-5; 7 nucleotides match TRBD1. V trimming: 4 bases; J trimming: 5 bases; junction bases outside the gene matches: 11. Germline CDR1 and CDR2: SGDLS and YYNGEE. The CDR3 runs 15 residues.

This clonotype occurred many times. The chain has TRBV4-1 and TRBJ1-1, with D unclear. V was clipped by 2 bases and J by 8 bases, with 21 bases between them. The CDR3 totals 16 residues. The germline gives CDR1 MGHRA, CDR2 YSYEKL. CDR3 residues: CASSQPFNSDGGEAFF. CDR3 in DNA: TGCGCCAGCAGCCAACCATTTAACTCGGACGGCGGAGAAGCTTTCTTT.